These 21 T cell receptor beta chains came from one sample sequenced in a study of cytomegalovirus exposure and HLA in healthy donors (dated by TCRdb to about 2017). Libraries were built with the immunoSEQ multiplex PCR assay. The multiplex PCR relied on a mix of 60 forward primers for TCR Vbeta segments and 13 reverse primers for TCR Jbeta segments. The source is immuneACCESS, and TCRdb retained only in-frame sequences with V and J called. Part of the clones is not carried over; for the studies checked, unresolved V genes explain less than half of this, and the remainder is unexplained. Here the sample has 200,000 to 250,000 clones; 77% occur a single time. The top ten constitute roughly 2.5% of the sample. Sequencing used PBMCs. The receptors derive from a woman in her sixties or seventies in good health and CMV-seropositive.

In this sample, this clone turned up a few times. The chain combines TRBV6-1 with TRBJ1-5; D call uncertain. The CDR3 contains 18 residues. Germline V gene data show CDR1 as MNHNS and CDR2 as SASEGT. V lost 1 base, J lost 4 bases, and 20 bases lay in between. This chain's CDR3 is CASSEGFSSGARNQPQHF. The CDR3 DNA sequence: TGTGCCAGCAGTGAAGGATTCAGTTCGGGTGCGAGAAATCAGCCCCAGCATTTT.

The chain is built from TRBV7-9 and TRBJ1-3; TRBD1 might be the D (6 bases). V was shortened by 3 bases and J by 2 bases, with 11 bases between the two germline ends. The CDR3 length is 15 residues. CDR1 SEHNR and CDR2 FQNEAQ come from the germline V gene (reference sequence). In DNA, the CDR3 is TGTGCCAGCAGCTTCTGGACAGATACTGGAAACACCATATATTTT. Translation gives CASSFWTDTGNTIYF.

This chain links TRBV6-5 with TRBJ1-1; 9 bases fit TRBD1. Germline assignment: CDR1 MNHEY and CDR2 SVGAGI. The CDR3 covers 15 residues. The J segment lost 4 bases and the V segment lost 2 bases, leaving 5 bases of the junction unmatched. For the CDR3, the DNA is TGTGCCAGCAGTTACCACGGACAGGGGACCACTGAAGCTTTCTTT. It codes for CASSYHGQGTTEAFF.

The CDR3 region is CASSAAGTLNTEAFF. CDR3 nucleotides: TGTGCCAGCAGTGCAGCCGGGACACTGAACACTGAAGCTTTCTTT. This rearrangement joins TRBV28 to TRBJ1-1, with D possibly matching TRBD1 (6 bases). CDR1 and CDR2 from the germline V gene are MDHEN and SYDVKM. Trimming stripped 5 bases from V and 0 bases from J, with 13 bases between. The length of the CDR3 is 15 residues.

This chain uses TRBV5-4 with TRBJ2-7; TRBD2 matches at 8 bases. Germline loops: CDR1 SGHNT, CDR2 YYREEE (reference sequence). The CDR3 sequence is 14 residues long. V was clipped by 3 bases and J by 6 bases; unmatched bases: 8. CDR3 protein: CASSSGLVGSEQYF. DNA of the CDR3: TGTGCCAGCAGCTCGGGACTAGTGGGGAGCGAGCAGTACTTC.

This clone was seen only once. The DNA for the CDR3 is TGTGCCAGCAGCTTAGGTGGTAGCGGGGTCTACGAGCAGTACTTC. Its translation is CASSLGGSGVYEQYF. The gene calls are TRBV11-3 and TRBJ2-7, with TRBD2 matching 8 bases. Per germline, CDR1 SGHNT and CDR2 YENEEA. The ends lost 1 base at V and 3 bases at J; junction bases unmatched: 5. CDR3 size: 15 residues. The whole variable domain, remainder taken from reference TRBV11-3 and TRBJ2-7, is EAGVVQSPRYKIIEKKQPVAFWCNPISGHNTLYWYLQNLGQGPELLIRYENEEAVDDSQLPKDRFSAERLKGVDSTLKIQPAELGDSAVYLCASSLGGSGVYEQYFGPGTRLTVT.

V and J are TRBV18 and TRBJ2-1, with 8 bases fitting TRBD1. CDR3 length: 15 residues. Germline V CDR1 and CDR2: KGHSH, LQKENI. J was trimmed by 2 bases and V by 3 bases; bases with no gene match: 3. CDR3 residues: CASSPPGQAYNEQFF. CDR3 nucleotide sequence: TGTGCCAGCTCACCCCCGGGACAGGCCTACAATGAGCAGTTCTTC.

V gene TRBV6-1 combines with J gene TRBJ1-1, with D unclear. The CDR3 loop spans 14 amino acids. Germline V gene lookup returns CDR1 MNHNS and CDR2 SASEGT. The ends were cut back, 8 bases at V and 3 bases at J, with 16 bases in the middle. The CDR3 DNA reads TGTGCCAGCGGCAATCGGGTCTCGGACACTGAAGCTTTCTTT. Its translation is CASGNRVSDTEAFF.

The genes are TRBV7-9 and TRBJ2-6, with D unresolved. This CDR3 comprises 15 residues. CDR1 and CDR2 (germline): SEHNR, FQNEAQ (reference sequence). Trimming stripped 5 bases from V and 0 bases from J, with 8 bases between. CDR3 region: CASSPLFSGANVLTF. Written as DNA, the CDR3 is TGTGCCAGCAGCCCCTTGTTCTCTGGGGCCAACGTCCTGACTTTC.

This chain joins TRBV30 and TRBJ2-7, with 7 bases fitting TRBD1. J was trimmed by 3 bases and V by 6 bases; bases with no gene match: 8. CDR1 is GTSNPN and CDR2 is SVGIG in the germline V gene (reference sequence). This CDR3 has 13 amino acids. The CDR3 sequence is CACTGTAGYEQYF. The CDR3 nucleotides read TGTGCCTGTACCGGGACAGCCGGCTACGAGCAGTACTTC.

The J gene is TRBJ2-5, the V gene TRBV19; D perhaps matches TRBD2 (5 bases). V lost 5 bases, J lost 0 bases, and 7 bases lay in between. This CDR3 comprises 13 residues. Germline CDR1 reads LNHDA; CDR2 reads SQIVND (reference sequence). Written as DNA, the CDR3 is TGTGCCAGTAGTTGGACTTACCAAGAGACCCAGTACTTC. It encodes CASSWTYQETQYF.

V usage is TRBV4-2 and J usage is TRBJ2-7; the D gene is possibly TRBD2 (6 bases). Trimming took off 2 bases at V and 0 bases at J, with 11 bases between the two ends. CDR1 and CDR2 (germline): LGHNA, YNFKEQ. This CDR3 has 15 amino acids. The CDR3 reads CASSQTGLTSYEQYF. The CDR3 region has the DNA TGTGCCAGCAGCCAAACGGGACTCACCTCCTACGAGCAGTACTTC.

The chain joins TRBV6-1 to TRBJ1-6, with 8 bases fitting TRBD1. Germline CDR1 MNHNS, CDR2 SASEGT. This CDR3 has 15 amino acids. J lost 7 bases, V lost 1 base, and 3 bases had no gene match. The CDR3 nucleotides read TGTGCCAGCAGTGAAGGGTCAGGGGGCAATTCACCCCTCCACTTT. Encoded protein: CASSEGSGGNSPLHF.

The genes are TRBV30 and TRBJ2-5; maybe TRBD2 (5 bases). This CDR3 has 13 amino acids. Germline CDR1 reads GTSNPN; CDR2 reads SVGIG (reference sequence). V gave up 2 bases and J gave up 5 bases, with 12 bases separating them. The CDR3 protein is CAWSWTRRETQYF. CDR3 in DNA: TGTGCCTGGAGTTGGACCAGGAGGGAGACCCAGTACTTC.

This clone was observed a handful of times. CDR3 in DNA: TGTGCCAGCAGCCCATGGACAGGGAGCTCCTACAATGAGCAGTTCTTC. Translated, it gives CASSPWTGSSYNEQFF. The chain carries TRBV5-8 and TRBJ2-1, with 8 bases lining up with TRBD1. The junction had 6 bases not matched to a gene; V was cut back by 4 bases and J by 0 bases. The CDR3 contains 16 residues. CDR1 and CDR2 (germline): SGHTS, YDEGEE.

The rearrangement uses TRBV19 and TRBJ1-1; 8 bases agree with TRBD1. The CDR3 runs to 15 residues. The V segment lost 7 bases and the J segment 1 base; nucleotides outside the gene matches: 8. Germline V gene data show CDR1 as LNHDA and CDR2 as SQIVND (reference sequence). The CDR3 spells CASTDRGEGNTEAFF. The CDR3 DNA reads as TGTGCCAGTACCGACAGGGGTGAAGGGAACACTGAAGCTTTCTTT.

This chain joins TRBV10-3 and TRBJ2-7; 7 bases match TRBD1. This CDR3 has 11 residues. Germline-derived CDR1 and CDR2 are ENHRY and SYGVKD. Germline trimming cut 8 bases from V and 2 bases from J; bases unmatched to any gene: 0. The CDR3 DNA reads TGTGCCATCGGGACAGCCTACGAGCAGTACTTC. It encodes CAIGTAYEQYF.

CDR3 region: CASSLNPSGFTDTQYF. CDR3 bases: TGTGCCAGCAGCTTAAACCCTAGCGGGTTCACAGATACGCAGTATTTT. The rearrangement uses TRBV7-8 and TRBJ2-3; 8 bases align to TRBD2. In germline, CDR1 is SGHVS, CDR2 FQNEAQ. The CDR3 consists of 16 residues. The V gene end was trimmed by 2 bases and the J gene end by 2 bases; junction bases not matched to a gene: 6.

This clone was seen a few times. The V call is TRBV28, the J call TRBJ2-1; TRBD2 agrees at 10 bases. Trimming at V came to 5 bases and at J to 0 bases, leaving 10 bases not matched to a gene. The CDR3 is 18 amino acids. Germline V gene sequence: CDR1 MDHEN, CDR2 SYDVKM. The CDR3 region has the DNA TGTGCCAGCAGTCCCCTCCGTAGCGGGGGGAGCTCCTACAATGAGCAGTTCTTC. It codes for CASSPLRSGGSSYNEQFF.

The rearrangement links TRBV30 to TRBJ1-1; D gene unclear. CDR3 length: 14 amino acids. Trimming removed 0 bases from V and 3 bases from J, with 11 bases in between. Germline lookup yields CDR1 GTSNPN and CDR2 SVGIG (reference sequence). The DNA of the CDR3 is TGTGCCTGGAGTGTAGCGGGGTACGACACTGAAGCTTTCTTT. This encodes CAWSVAGYDTEAFF.

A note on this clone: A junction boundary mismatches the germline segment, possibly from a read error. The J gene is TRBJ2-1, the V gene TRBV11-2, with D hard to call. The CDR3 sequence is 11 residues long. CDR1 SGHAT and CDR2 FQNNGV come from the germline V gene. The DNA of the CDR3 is TGTGCCAGCAGCTCCGACAATGAGCAGTTCTTC. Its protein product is CASSSDNEQFF.